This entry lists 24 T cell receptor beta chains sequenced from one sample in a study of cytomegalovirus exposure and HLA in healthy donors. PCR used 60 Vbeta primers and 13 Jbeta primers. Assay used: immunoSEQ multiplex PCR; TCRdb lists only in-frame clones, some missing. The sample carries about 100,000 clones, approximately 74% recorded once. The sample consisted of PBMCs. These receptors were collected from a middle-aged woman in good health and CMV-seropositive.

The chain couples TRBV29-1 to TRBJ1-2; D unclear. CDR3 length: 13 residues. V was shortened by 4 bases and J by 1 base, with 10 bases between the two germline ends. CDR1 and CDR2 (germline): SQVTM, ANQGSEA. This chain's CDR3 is CSVALDINYGYTF. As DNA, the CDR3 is TGCAGCGTTGCTCTAGATATTAACTATGGCTACACCTTC.

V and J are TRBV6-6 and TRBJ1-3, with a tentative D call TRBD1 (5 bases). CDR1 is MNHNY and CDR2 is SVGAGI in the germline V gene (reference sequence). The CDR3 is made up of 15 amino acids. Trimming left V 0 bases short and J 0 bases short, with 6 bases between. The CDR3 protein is CASSYSQGSGNTIYF. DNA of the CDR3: TGTGCCAGCAGTTACTCGCAGGGCTCTGGAAACACCATATATTTT.

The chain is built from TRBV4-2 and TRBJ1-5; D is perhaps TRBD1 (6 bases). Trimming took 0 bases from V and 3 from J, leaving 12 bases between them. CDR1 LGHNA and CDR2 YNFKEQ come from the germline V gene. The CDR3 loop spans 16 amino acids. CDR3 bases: TGTGCCAGCAGCCAAGAAGGGGGGGGCACCAATCAGCCCCAGCATTTT. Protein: CASSQEGGGTNQPQHF.

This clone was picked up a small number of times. The chain's CDR3 is CASSLGTGSDTQYF. In nucleotides, the CDR3 is TGTGCCAGCAGCTTAGGGACAGGGTCAGATACGCAGTATTTT. This chain joins TRBV11-1 and TRBJ2-3, with 8 nucleotides matching TRBD1. This CDR3 region has 14 residues. V lost 1 base, J lost 4 bases, and 1 base stayed unmatched. CDR1 is SGHAT and CDR2 is FQDESV in the germline V gene (reference sequence).

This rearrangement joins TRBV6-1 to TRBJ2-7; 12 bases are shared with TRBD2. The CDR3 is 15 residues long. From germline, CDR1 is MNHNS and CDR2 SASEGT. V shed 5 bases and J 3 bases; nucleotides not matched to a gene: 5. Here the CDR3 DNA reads TGTGCCAGCAGTACTGGACTAGCGGGGAACTACGAGCAGTACTTC. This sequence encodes CASSTGLAGNYEQYF.

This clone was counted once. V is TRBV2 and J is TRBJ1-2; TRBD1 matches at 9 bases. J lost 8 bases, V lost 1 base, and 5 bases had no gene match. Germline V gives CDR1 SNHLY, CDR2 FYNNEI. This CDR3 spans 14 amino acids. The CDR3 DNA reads TGTGCCAGCAGTGAAGAGGGGACAGGGAGCGGCTACACCTTC. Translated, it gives CASSEEGTGSGYTF.

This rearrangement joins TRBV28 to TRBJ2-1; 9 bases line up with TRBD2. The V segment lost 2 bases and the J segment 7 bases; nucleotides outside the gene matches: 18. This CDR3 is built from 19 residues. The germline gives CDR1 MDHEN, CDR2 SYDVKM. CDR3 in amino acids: CASSLGMGGGGALRNEQFF. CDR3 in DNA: TGTGCCAGCAGTTTAGGGATGGGGGGCGGGGGGGCCTTGCGTAATGAGCAGTTCTTC.

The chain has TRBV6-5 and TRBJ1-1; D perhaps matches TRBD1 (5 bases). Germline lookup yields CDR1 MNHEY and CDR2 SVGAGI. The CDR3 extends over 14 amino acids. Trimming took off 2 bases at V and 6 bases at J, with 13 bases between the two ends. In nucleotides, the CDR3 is TGTGCCAGCAGTTACCGGGGCTGGGGGGCTGAAGCTTTCTTT. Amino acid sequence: CASSYRGWGAEAFF.

CDR3 protein: CASRGLANTGELFF. CDR3 nucleotide sequence: TGTGCCAGCAGGGGGCTAGCGAACACCGGGGAGCTGTTTTTT. This rearrangement joins TRBV28 to TRBJ2-2, with D tentatively TRBD1 (5 bases). Per the germline V gene, CDR1 is MDHEN and CDR2 is SYDVKM. V lost 6 bases, J lost 0 bases, and 8 bases lay in between. The CDR3 runs to 14 residues. Looking up the rest from reference TRBV28 and TRBJ2-2 gives the full variable domain: DVKVTQSSRYLVKRTGEKVFLECVQDMDHENMFWYRQDPGLGLRLIYFSYDVKMKEKGDIPEGYSVSREKKERFSLILESASTNQTSMYLCASRGLANTGELFFGEGSRLTVL.

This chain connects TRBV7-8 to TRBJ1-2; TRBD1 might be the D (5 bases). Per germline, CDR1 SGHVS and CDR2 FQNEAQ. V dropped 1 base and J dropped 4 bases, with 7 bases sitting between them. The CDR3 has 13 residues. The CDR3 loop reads CASSLGDFYGYTF. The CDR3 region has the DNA TGTGCCAGCAGCTTAGGGGACTTCTATGGCTACACCTTC. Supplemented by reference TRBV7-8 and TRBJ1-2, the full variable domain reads GAGVSQSPRYKVAKRGQDVALRCDPISGHVSLFWYQQALGQGPEFLTYFQNEAQLDKSGLPSDRFFAERPEGSVSTLKIQRTQQEDSAVYLCASSLGDFYGYTFGSGTRLTVV.

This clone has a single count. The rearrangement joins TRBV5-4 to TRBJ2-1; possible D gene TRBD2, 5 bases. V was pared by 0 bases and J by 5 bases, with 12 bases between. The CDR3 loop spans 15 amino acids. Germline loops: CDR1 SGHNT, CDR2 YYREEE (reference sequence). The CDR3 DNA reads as TGTGCCAGCAGCTTGGAAAGGACTGCTAACAATGAGCAGTTCTTC. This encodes CASSLERTANNEQFF.

The CDR3 DNA reads as TGTGCCACCAGCAGAGGTGGGGCTTCAAAGAGGGAGCAGTTCTTC. It codes for CATSRGGASKREQFF. The chain uses TRBV15 and TRBJ2-1, with D perhaps matching TRBD1 (5 bases). Germline V gene sequence: CDR1 LNHNV, CDR2 YYDKDF (reference sequence). With 1 base removed from V and 10 bases from J, the gap between germline ends came to 17 bases. The CDR3 is 15 residues long.

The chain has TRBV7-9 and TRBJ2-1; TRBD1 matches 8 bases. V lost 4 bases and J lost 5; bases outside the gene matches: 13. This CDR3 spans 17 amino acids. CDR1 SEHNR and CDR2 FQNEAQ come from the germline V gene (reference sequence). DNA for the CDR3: TGTGCCAGCAGCTCGAGGACAGGGATAGGAACCGACAATGAGCAGTTCTTC. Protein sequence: CASSSRTGIGTDNEQFF.

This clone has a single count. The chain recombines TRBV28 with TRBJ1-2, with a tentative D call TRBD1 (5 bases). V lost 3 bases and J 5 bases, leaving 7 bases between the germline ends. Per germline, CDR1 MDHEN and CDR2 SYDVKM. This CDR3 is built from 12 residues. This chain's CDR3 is CASSFKGYGYTF. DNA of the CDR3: TGTGCCAGCAGTTTTAAGGGGTATGGCTACACCTTC.

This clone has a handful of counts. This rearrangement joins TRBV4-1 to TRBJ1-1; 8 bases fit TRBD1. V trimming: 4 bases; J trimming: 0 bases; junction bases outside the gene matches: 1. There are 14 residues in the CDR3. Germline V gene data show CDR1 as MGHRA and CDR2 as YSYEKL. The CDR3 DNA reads TGCGCCAGCAGCCCGGGACAGGTGAACACTGAAGCTTTCTTT. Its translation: CASSPGQVNTEAFF.

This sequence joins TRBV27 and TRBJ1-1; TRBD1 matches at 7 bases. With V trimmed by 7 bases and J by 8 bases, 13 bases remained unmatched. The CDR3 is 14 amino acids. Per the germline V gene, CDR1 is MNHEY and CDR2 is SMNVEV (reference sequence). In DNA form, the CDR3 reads TGTGCCAGCACCCTGACCGGGACAGTCAAAGAAGCTTTCTTT. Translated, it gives CASTLTGTVKEAFF.

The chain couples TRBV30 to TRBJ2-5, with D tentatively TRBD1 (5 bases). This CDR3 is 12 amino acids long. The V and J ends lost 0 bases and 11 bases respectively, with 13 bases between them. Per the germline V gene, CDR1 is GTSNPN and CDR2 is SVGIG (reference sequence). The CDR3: CAWSVRRHRQYF. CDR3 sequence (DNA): TGTGCCTGGAGTGTACGACGGCACAGGCAGTACTTC.

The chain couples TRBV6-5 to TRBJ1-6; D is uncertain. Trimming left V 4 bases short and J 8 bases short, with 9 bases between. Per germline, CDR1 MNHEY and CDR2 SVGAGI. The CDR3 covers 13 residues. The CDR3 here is CASSFPGDSPLHF. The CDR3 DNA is TGTGCCAGCAGTTTCCCCGGGGATTCACCCCTCCACTTT.

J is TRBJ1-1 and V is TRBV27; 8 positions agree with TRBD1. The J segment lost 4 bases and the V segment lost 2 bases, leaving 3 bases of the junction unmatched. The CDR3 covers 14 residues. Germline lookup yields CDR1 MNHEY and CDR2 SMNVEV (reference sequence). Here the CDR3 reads CASSLQGAFTEAFF. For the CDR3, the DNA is TGTGCCAGCAGTTTACAGGGGGCTTTCACTGAAGCTTTCTTT.

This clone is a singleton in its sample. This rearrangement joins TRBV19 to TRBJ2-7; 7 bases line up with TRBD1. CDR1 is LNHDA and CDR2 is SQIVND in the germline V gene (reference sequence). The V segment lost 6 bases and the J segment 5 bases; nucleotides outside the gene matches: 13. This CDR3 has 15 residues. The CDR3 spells CASSSRQGRGNEQYF. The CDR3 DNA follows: TGTGCCAGTAGCTCACGACAGGGAAGAGGAAACGAGCAGTACTTC.

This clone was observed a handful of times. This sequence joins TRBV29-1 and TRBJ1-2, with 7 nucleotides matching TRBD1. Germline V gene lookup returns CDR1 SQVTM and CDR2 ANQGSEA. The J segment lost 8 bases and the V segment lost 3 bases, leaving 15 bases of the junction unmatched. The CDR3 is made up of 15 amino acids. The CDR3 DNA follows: TGCAGCGTTGATGGGCAGGGGGTGAGCCTAGGGGGCTACACCTTC. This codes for CSVDGQGVSLGGYTF.

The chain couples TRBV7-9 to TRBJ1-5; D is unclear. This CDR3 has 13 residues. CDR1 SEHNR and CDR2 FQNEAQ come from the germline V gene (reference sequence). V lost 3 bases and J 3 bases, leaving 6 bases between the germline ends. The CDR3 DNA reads TGTGCCAGCAGCTTTAATTACAATCAGCCCCAGCATTTT. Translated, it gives CASSFNYNQPQHF.

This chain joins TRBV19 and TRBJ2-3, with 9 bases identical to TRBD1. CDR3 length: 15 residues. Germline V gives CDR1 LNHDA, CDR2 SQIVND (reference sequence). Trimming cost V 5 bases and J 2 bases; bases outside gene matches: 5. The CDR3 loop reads CASSLRQGDTDTQYF. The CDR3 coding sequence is TGTGCCAGTAGTTTGAGACAGGGGGACACAGATACGCAGTATTTT.

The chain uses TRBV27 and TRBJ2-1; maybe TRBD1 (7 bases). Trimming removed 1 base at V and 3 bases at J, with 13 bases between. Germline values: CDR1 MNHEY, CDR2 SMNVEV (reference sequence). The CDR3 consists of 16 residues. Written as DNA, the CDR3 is TGTGCCAGCAGTTTATTAGTCCAGGGGGGCTACAATGAGCAGTTCTTC. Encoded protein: CASSLLVQGGYNEQFF.